Below, 32 T cell receptor beta chains from the same sample are listed, as sequenced in a study of cytomegalovirus exposure and HLA in healthy donors. It was with 60 Vbeta and 13 Jbeta primers that the PCR ran. Libraries were prepared by immunoSEQ multiplex PCR; TCRdb keeps only in-frame clonotypes and omits some of them. The data contain about 190,000 clones, roughly 80% of them seen just once; the ten biggest clones take up approximately 1.5%. The sample taken for sequencing was PBMCs. The origin of the receptors is a woman aged 18-29 years in good health and CMV-seronegative.

This clone was picked up one time. This chain joins TRBV5-8 and TRBJ2-5; TRBD2 aligns across 11 bases. V was pared by 4 bases and J by 0 bases, with 5 bases of the junction left unmatched. The germline CDR1 and CDR2 sequences are SGHTS and YDEGEE. The CDR3 length is 16 residues. The CDR3 here is CASSQGTSGDQETQYF. CDR3 DNA: TGTGCCAGCAGCCAAGGGACTAGCGGCGACCAAGAGACCCAGTACTTC.

Only a few counts were recorded for this clone. V is TRBV6-5 and J is TRBJ1-1; D gene uncertain. Trimming removed 0 bases from V and 6 bases from J, with 8 bases in between. The CDR3 is made up of 13 amino acids. Germline CDR1 and CDR2: MNHEY and SVGAGI. CDR3 sequence: CASSYSRTSEAFF. The CDR3 bases are TGTGCCAGCAGTTACTCGAGGACTTCTGAAGCTTTCTTT.

The rearrangement links TRBV5-1 to TRBJ2-3; D is ambiguous. This CDR3 region has 14 residues. The germline V and J ends were trimmed by 7 bases and 2 bases, with 14 bases remaining between them. Germline V gene sequence: CDR1 SGHRS, CDR2 YFSETQ. The CDR3 sequence is CASRTEKYTDTQYF. The CDR3 DNA sequence: TGCGCCAGCCGTACAGAGAAATACACAGATACGCAGTATTTT. The full variable domain, completed using reference TRBV5-1 and TRBJ2-3, is KAGVTQTPRYLIKTRGQQVTLSCSPISGHRSVSWYQQTPGQGLQFLFEYFSETQRNKGNFPGRFSGRQFSNSRSEMNVSTLELGDSALYLCASRTEKYTDTQYFGPGTRLTVL.

This chain's CDR3 is CASDRTGVNTEAFF. The CDR3 nucleotides read TGTGCCAGCGACCGGACAGGAGTGAACACTGAAGCTTTCTTT. The J gene is TRBJ1-1, the V gene TRBV5-4, with TRBD1 matching over 7 bases. The length of the CDR3 is 14 residues. After removal of 7 bases from V and 0 bases from J, the junction contained 6 bases not matched to a gene. CDR1 is SGHNT and CDR2 is YYREEE in the germline V gene (reference sequence).

V usage is TRBV11-2 and J usage is TRBJ2-2; TRBD1 aligns across 10 bases. The trim removed 4 bases at V and 6 bases at J, leaving 8 bases unmatched. Germline CDR1 reads SGHAT; CDR2 reads FQNNGV. CDR3 length: 16 amino acids. CDR3 amino acids: CASSSRQGAASGELFF. CDR3 nucleotide sequence: TGTGCCAGCAGCTCACGACAGGGGGCGGCCTCCGGGGAGCTGTTTTTT.

The chain uses TRBV6-5 and TRBJ1-4; D is ambiguous. The CDR3 contains 11 residues. V was pared by 2 bases and J by 8 bases, with 3 bases between. Germline lookup yields CDR1 MNHEY and CDR2 SVGAGI. The CDR3 DNA follows: TGTGCCAGCAGTTACGGCGAAAAACTGTTTTTT. Translation: CASSYGEKLFF.

The chain couples TRBV5-1 to TRBJ2-6; D is perhaps TRBD1 (5 bases). V shed 1 base and J shed 0 bases, with 14 bases lying between them. CDR1 is SGHRS, CDR2 YFSETQ, per germline. CDR3 length equals 18 residues. The CDR3 DNA follows: TGCGCCAGCAGCTTGTCCAGGGAACTTCTCTCTGGGGCCAACGTCCTGACTTTC. Translating it yields CASSLSRELLSGANVLTF.

This clone has only a few counts. The chain has TRBV5-6 and TRBJ2-5; maybe TRBD2 (6 bases). V was clipped by 0 bases and J by 9 bases, with 6 bases between them. The CDR3 is made up of 11 amino acids. Germline CDR1 and CDR2: SGHDT and YYEEEE. The CDR3 loop is CASSLGGAQYF. Written as DNA, the CDR3 is TGTGCCAGCAGCTTGGGGGGGGCCCAGTACTTC.

The rearrangement joins TRBV2 to TRBJ1-1; D unresolved. V was clipped by 3 bases and J by 6 bases, with 14 bases between them. Germline CDR1 and CDR2: SNHLY and FYNNEI. The CDR3 totals 14 residues. The CDR3: CASSDTAGGAEAFF. DNA for the CDR3: TGTGCCAGCAGTGATACGGCCGGCGGGGCTGAAGCTTTCTTT.

J is TRBJ1-3 and V is TRBV19; 9 bases are a match to TRBD1. The CDR3 is 17 amino acids. CDR1 is LNHDA and CDR2 is SQIVND in the germline V gene (reference sequence). Trimming cost V 4 bases and J 3 bases; bases outside gene matches: 10. The CDR3: CASSTILRTGVGNTIYF. For the CDR3, the DNA is TGTGCCAGTAGTACCATACTAAGGACAGGGGTTGGAAACACCATATATTTT.

Only one count was recorded for this clone. CDR3 sequence (DNA): TGCGCCAGCAGTGAGTCGGGGAGCTCCTACAATGAGCAGTTCTTC. Encoded protein: CASSESGSSYNEQFF. The chain has TRBV10-2 and TRBJ2-1, with D possibly being TRBD2 (5 bases). Germline assignment: CDR1 WSHSY and CDR2 SAAADI. Trimming removed 0 bases from V and 0 bases from J, with 6 bases in between. The CDR3 has 15 amino acids.

This rearrangement joins TRBV7-6 to TRBJ2-3, with D possibly matching TRBD2 (7 bases). Germline CDR1 and CDR2: SGHVS and FNYEAQ. V was clipped by 4 bases and J by 4 bases, with 24 bases between them. This CDR3 spans 18 amino acids. The CDR3 sequence: CASSSLGGGSGYPDTQYF. For the CDR3, the DNA is TGTGCCAGCAGCTCCCTCGGGGGCGGGAGCGGTTACCCAGATACGCAGTATTTT.

The chain employs TRBV30 and TRBJ2-1; D is perhaps TRBD2 (6 bases). The CDR3 loop spans 14 amino acids. Trimming removed 4 bases from V and 7 bases from J, with 17 bases in between. Germline V CDR1 and CDR2: GTSNPN, SVGIG (reference sequence). The CDR3 loop is CAWTRTGLLNEQFF. CDR3 DNA sequence: TGTGCCTGGACCCGAACAGGACTACTTAATGAGCAGTTCTTC.

This clone was observed a single time. The chain joins TRBV19 to TRBJ2-2; TRBD1 matches at 7 bases. Germline-derived CDR1 and CDR2 are LNHDA and SQIVND (reference sequence). The V and J ends lost 7 bases and 5 bases, in that order; junction bases with no gene match: 10. The CDR3 is made up of 15 amino acids. CDR3: CASTHRGLVTGELFF. The CDR3 DNA follows: TGTGCCAGTACCCACAGGGGTCTTGTTACCGGGGAGCTGTTTTTT. The full variable domain, rest sourced from reference TRBV19 and TRBJ2-2, is DGGITQSPKYLFRKEGQNVTLSCEQNLNHDAMYWYRQDPGQGLRLIYYSQIVNDFQKGDIAEGYSVSREKKESFPLTVTSAQKNPTAFYLCASTHRGLVTGELFFGEGSRLTVL.

The chain joins TRBV28 to TRBJ2-7, with D perhaps TRBD2 (6 bases). Germline CDR1 and CDR2: MDHEN and SYDVKM. CDR3 size: 14 residues. V was shortened by 6 bases and J by 6 bases, with 18 bases between the two germline ends. The CDR3 sequence: CASRGTHAVGEQYF. CDR3 nucleotides: TGTGCCAGCAGGGGGACTCACGCTGTGGGCGAGCAGTACTTC.

The V gene is TRBV5-4, the J gene TRBJ1-1; D remains unclear. V dropped 4 bases and J dropped 4 bases, with 20 bases sitting between them. Germline assignment: CDR1 SGHNT and CDR2 YYREEE (reference sequence). This CDR3 region has 16 residues. The CDR3 reads CASSGPPSIFATEAFF. Written as DNA, the CDR3 is TGTGCCAGCAGCGGCCCCCCCAGTATTTTCGCCACTGAAGCTTTCTTT.

The rearrangement links TRBV6-5 to TRBJ2-5; 9 bases fit TRBD2. The J call is in doubt because the DNA end fits TRBJ2-7 better. The CDR3 is 16 amino acids. Germline CDR1 and CDR2: MNHEY and SVGAGI. The CDR3 protein is CASSSITSGSSYEQYF. The CDR3 bases are TGTGCCAGCAGTTCCATAACTAGCGGGTCTTCCTACGAGCAGTACTTC.

This clone came up a few times. V gene TRBV6-1 combines with J gene TRBJ1-1; D possibly corresponds to TRBD1 (5 bases). CDR1 is MNHNS, CDR2 SASEGT, per germline. This CDR3 spans 15 amino acids. The germline V and J ends were trimmed by 7 bases and 2 bases, with 17 bases remaining between them. The chain's CDR3 is CASKPLLGANTEAFF. The CDR3 DNA reads TGTGCCAGCAAGCCCCTCCTTGGGGCCAACACTGAAGCTTTCTTT.

This clone was counted only a few times. This sequence joins TRBV10-1 and TRBJ2-1; TRBD2 matches 9 bases. The CDR3 runs to 16 residues. The V segment lost 5 bases and the J segment 9 bases; nucleotides outside the gene matches: 14. Germline assignment: CDR1 WNHNN and CDR2 SYGVQD (reference sequence). The CDR3 protein is CASSPLAGGMAGEQFF. CDR3 DNA sequence: TGCGCCAGCAGTCCCCTGGCGGGAGGGATGGCGGGTGAGCAGTTCTTC.

The chain uses TRBV2 and TRBJ2-3, with D possibly TRBD1 on 5 matching bases. The CDR3 runs to 16 residues. Trimming cost V 3 bases and J 0 bases, with 13 bases left between them. Germline V lookup: CDR1 SNHLY, CDR2 FYNNEI. This CDR3 is CASSDVGAVSTDTQYF. The CDR3 region has the DNA TGTGCCAGCAGTGATGTTGGGGCAGTAAGCACAGATACGCAGTATTTT. Full variable domain (missing parts from reference TRBV2 and TRBJ2-3): EPEVTQTPSHQVTQMGQEVILRCVPISNHLYFYWYRQILGQKVEFLVSFYNNEISEKSEIFDDQFSVERPDGSNFTLKIRSTKLEDSAMYFCASSDVGAVSTDTQYFGPGTRLTVL.

This rearrangement joins TRBV23-1 to TRBJ2-7; 8 nucleotides match TRBD1. TRBV23-1 is identified as an open reading frame with a role that is uncertain. The CDR3 sequence is 17 residues long. V dropped 3 bases and J dropped 1; count of bases not matched to a gene: 11. CDR3 residues: CASSHPDREGESYEQYF. In DNA form, the CDR3 reads TGCGCCAGCAGTCACCCGGACAGGGAAGGTGAGTCCTACGAGCAGTACTTC.

The chain couples TRBV2 to TRBJ2-7, with D unresolved. Germline-derived CDR1 and CDR2 are SNHLY and FYNNEI. The CDR3 sequence is 17 residues long. Trimming took 2 bases from V and 0 from J, leaving 17 bases between them. As DNA, the CDR3 is TGTGCCAGCAGTGAACCGCCCGAGTCTAAAAACTCCTACGAGCAGTACTTC. This translates into CASSEPPESKNSYEQYF.

This chain uses TRBV7-2 with TRBJ1-5; D remains ambiguous. Germline values: CDR1 SGHTA, CDR2 FQGNSA. CDR3 size: 17 residues. Trimming cost V 6 bases and J 3 bases, with 21 bases left between them. The CDR3 nucleotides read TGTGCCAGCAGACGGAACCTGGGAGGGTCGCTCAATCAGCCCCAGCATTTT. This sequence encodes CASRRNLGGSLNQPQHF.

The chain links TRBV25-1 to TRBJ2-5; 10 bases fit TRBD1. The junction had 5 bases not matched to a gene; V was cut back by 3 bases and J by 1 base. The CDR3 runs 16 residues. Germline CDR1 reads MGHDK; CDR2 reads SYGVNS. The CDR3 protein is CASSEKGTGAQETQYF. The CDR3 DNA is TGTGCCAGCAGTGAGAAGGGGACAGGGGCCCAAGAGACCCAGTACTTC.

CDR3 nucleotides: TGTGCCAGCAGCTCTGACGGGGGGATATCCTACGAGCAGTACTTC. Amino acids: CASSSDGGISYEQYF. J is TRBJ2-7 and V is TRBV7-9; 7 bases align to TRBD2. The CDR3 totals 15 residues. The V and J ends lost 4 bases and 1 base, in that order; junction bases with no gene match: 7. Germline V gene lookup returns CDR1 SEHNR and CDR2 FQNEAQ (reference sequence).

The chain has TRBV9 and TRBJ2-5; possible D gene TRBD1, 6 bases. Deletions cut 2 bases from V and 5 bases from J, with 16 bases between. Germline lookup yields CDR1 SGDLS and CDR2 YYNGEE. The CDR3 has 15 residues. Here the CDR3 reads CASSVTGFDWETQYF. In DNA form, the CDR3 reads TGTGCCAGCAGCGTGACAGGATTTGACTGGGAGACCCAGTACTTC.

V and J are TRBV5-6 and TRBJ2-5; 9 bases line up with TRBD1. The germline CDR1 and CDR2 sequences are SGHDT and YYEEEE. This CDR3 is 15 amino acids long. J was trimmed by 1 base and V by 3 bases; bases with no gene match: 4. In DNA, the CDR3 is TGTGCCAGCAGCTGGACGACAGGGGGCCAAGAGACCCAGTACTTC. This gives the protein CASSWTTGGQETQYF.

The CDR3 coding sequence is TGTGCCTGGAGTTCGGGGTGGTACACTGAAGCTTTCTTT. It translates to CAWSSGWYTEAFF. The J gene is TRBJ1-1, the V gene TRBV30, with D unresolved. This CDR3 region has 13 residues. In germline, CDR1 is GTSNPN, CDR2 SVGIG (reference sequence). Trimming pared 2 bases from V and 3 bases from J, leaving 10 bases between.

J is TRBJ2-3 and V is TRBV9; a weak D match, TRBD2 (6 bases). The CDR3 consists of 18 residues. The germline CDR1 and CDR2 sequences are SGDLS and YYNGEE. Trimming stripped 0 bases from V and 2 bases from J, with 19 bases between. The CDR3 reads CASSVEVPGVGLTDTQYF. CDR3 DNA sequence: TGTGCCAGCAGCGTAGAGGTCCCGGGAGTCGGTCTCACAGATACGCAGTATTTT.

This clone was picked up one time. Different DNA sequences within this sample yield the same CDR3. The chain employs TRBV5-5 and TRBJ1-1, with a possible D match to TRBD1 (5 bases). This CDR3 spans 14 amino acids. Germline values: CDR1 SGHKS, CDR2 YYEKEE (reference sequence). V lost 0 bases and J lost 3, with 9 bases in between. The CDR3 DNA follows: TGTGCCAGCAGCTTGGAAGGGGACTACACTGAAGCTTTCTTT. It codes for CASSLEGDYTEAFF. Combining the CDR3 with reference TRBV5-5 and TRBJ1-1 gives the whole variable domain DAGVTQSPTHLIKTRGQQVTLRCSPISGHKSVSWYQQVLGQGPQFIFQYYEKEERGRGNFPDRFSARQFPNYSSELNVNALLLGDSALYLCASSLEGDYTEAFFGQGTRLTVV.

The gene calls are TRBV4-2 and TRBJ1-5; D gene uncertain. The V gene lost 7 bases and the J gene lost 2 bases, with 6 bases spanning the gap. CDR1 and CDR2 (germline): LGHNA, YNFKEQ. The CDR3 sequence is 12 residues long. CDR3 nucleotide sequence: TGTGCCAGCAAAACAGGCAATCAGCCCCAGCATTTT. Translating gives CASKTGNQPQHF.

Comment on this clone: Compared with germline, one end of the junction differs, possibly owing to a read error. This sequence joins TRBV7-9 and TRBJ2-1, with 7 bases aligning to TRBD2. In germline, CDR1 is SEHNR, CDR2 FQNEAQ (reference sequence). The length of the CDR3 is 12 residues. The CDR3: CSSSTTSVEQFF. In nucleotides, the CDR3 is TGTTCCAGCAGCACAACTAGCGTTGAGCAGTTCTTC.